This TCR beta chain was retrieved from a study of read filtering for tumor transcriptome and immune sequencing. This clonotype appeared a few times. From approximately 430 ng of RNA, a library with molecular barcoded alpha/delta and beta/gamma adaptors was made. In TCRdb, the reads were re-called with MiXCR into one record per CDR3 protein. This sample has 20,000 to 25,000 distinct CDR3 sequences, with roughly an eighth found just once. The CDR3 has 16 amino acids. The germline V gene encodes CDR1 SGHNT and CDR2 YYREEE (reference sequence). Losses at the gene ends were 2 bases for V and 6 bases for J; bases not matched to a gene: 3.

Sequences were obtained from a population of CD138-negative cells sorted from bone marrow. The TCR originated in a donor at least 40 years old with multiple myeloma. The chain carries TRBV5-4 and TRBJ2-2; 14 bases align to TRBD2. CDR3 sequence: CASSFGTSGRAGELFF. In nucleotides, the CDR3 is TGTGCCAGCAGCTTCGGGACTAGCGGGAGAGCCGGGGAGCTGTTTTTT.